Presented here are 19 T cell receptor beta chains from one specimen sequenced in a study of blood T cell repertoires in COVID-19. Sequenced by immunoSEQ multiplex PCR; TCRdb stores in-frame clones only, minus some. The profile shows about 340,000 clones, roughly 90% of them singletons. Sequenced material: PBMCs or T cells enriched from blood (not recorded which). Receptor source: a woman aged 25 to 39 who had recovered from COVID-19.

This clone has only a few counts. The chain links TRBV18 to TRBJ1-5; D may be TRBD1 (6 bases). The CDR3 is 17 residues long. Germline V gene sequence: CDR1 KGHSH, CDR2 LQKENI. V was clipped by 0 bases and J by 0 bases, with 12 bases between them. CDR3 sequence (DNA): TGTGCCAGCTCACCACCAAATTCCAGGGGTAGCAATCAGCCCCAGCATTTT. Translation: CASSPPNSRGSNQPQHF.

The rearrangement links TRBV6-5 to TRBJ1-1, with 9 nucleotides matching TRBD1. The V gene end was trimmed by 5 bases and the J gene end by 4 bases; junction bases not matched to a gene: 5. This CDR3 comprises 14 residues. Germline loops: CDR1 MNHEY, CDR2 SVGAGI. The DNA for the CDR3 is TGTGCCAGCAGTCGAGGGACAGGGAGCACTGAAGCTTTCTTT. Protein sequence: CASSRGTGSTEAFF.

This clone was seen a single time. Other nucleotide sequences in the sample specify the same CDR3. This chain joins TRBV19 and TRBJ1-1, with D perhaps TRBD1 (6 bases). Germline CDR1 LNHDA, CDR2 SQIVND (reference sequence). V dropped 3 bases and J dropped 5 bases, with 13 bases sitting between them. This CDR3 is 14 amino acids long. The CDR3 loop reads CASSIGGRGTEAFF. The DNA of the CDR3 is TGTGCCAGTAGTATCGGGGGGCGAGGGACTGAAGCTTTCTTT.

The rearrangement joins TRBV2 to TRBJ1-3, with unresolved D. The germline V and J ends were trimmed by 4 bases and 6 bases, with 19 bases remaining between them. This CDR3 spans 16 amino acids. Germline assignment: CDR1 SNHLY and CDR2 FYNNEI. Here the CDR3 reads CASSGRGLNLENTIYF. CDR3 in DNA: TGTGCCAGCAGTGGTCGGGGTTTGAACTTGGAAAACACCATATATTTT.

The V and J genes are TRBV7-2 and TRBJ2-4; TRBD2 agrees at 9 bases. The V gene's germline CDR1 is SGHTA and CDR2 FQGNSA. Trimming at V came to 6 bases and at J to 2 bases, leaving 5 bases not matched to a gene. The CDR3 runs to 15 residues. The CDR3: CASSFTSGPKNIQYF. DNA for the CDR3: TGTGCCAGCAGTTTTACTAGCGGGCCCAAAAACATTCAGTACTTC.

The chain joins TRBV18 to TRBJ2-1; 10 positions match TRBD2. With V trimmed by 3 bases and J by 3 bases, 2 bases remained unmatched. Germline CDR1 and CDR2: KGHSH and LQKENI. This CDR3 comprises 15 residues. The chain's CDR3 is CASSPGLAYYNEQFF. CDR3 DNA: TGTGCCAGCTCACCGGGACTAGCGTACTACAATGAGCAGTTCTTC.

This chain links TRBV2 with TRBJ2-7; tentative D call: TRBD1 (6 bases). The CDR3 covers 12 residues. Trimming took 6 bases from V and 3 from J, leaving 9 bases between them. Germline CDR1 and CDR2: SNHLY and FYNNEI. The CDR3 region is CASREDSYEQYF. As DNA, the CDR3 is TGTGCCAGCAGGGAGGACAGCTACGAGCAGTACTTC.

This chain links TRBV19 with TRBJ1-1; D is perhaps TRBD1 (5 bases). This CDR3 region has 14 residues. In germline, CDR1 is LNHDA, CDR2 SQIVND (reference sequence). Trimming removed 5 bases at V and 1 base at J, with 11 bases between. The CDR3 protein is CASSPARENTEAFF. CDR3 DNA: TGTGCCAGTAGTCCAGCCAGGGAGAACACTGAAGCTTTCTTT.

This sequence joins TRBV3-1 (or the pseudogene TRBV3-2) and TRBJ1-3; 9 nucleotides match TRBD1. Germline assignment: CDR1 LGHDT and CDR2 YNNKEL (reference sequence). This CDR3 contains 15 residues. Unmatched junction bases numbered 3, after V lost 2 bases and J lost 4 bases. The CDR3 coding sequence is TGTGCCAGCAGCCAATCTGGACAGGGGGGAAACACCATATATTTT. Translating gives CASSQSGQGGNTIYF.

The chain recombines TRBV11-2 with TRBJ2-3; TRBD1 aligns across 8 bases. CDR1 is SGHAT, CDR2 FQNNGV, per germline. Losses at the gene ends were 3 bases for V and 0 bases for J; bases not matched to a gene: 5. This CDR3 is 16 amino acids long. The chain's CDR3 is CASSLAGGRSTDTQYF. In DNA form, the CDR3 reads TGTGCCAGCAGCTTGGCAGGGGGCAGGAGCACAGATACGCAGTATTTT. Supplemented by reference TRBV11-2 and TRBJ2-3, the full variable domain reads EAGVAQSPRYKIIEKRQSVAFWCNPISGHATLYWYQQILGQGPKLLIQFQNNGVVDDSQLPKDRFSAERLKGVDSTLKIQPAKLEDSAVYLCASSLAGGRSTDTQYFGPGTRLTVL.

The chain recombines TRBV7-8 with TRBJ1-5; no firm D call. CDR3 length: 14 amino acids. V dropped 1 base and J dropped 4 bases, with 8 bases sitting between them. Germline assignment: CDR1 SGHVS and CDR2 FQNEAQ. The CDR3 spells CASSLGRGNQPQHF. CDR3 sequence (DNA): TGTGCCAGCAGCTTAGGGAGAGGTAATCAGCCCCAGCATTTT.

The gene calls are TRBV6-2 or TRBV6-3 and TRBJ1-5; D gene unclear. Germline V gene data show CDR1 as MNHEY and CDR2 as SVGEGT. The CDR3 is 16 residues long. Trimming left V 4 bases short and J 6 bases short, with 19 bases between. The CDR3 DNA reads TGTGCCAGCAGTTGGAGTTACGGTCCTGCTAGTCAGCCCCAGCATTTT. It is translated as CASSWSYGPASQPQHF.

V is TRBV24-1 and J is TRBJ1-5; D is possibly TRBD1 (6 bases). CDR1 is KGHDR and CDR2 is SFDVKD in the germline V gene. The CDR3 sequence is 13 residues long. V dropped 9 bases and J dropped 8 bases, with 16 bases sitting between them. The CDR3 bases are TGTGCCACCTCGATAGGGGGTCGAGAGCCCCAGCATTTT. Translating it yields CATSIGGREPQHF.

The chain combines TRBV7-6 with TRBJ2-7; D is possibly TRBD1 (6 bases). The V gene lost 1 base and the J gene lost 2 bases, with 12 bases spanning the gap. The CDR3 runs 15 residues. Germline CDR1 and CDR2: SGHVS and FNYEAQ. Here the CDR3 DNA reads TGTGCCAGCAGCTTAGGTTCCACAGGGACCTACGAGCAGTACTTC. Translation: CASSLGSTGTYEQYF.

This sequence joins TRBV19 and TRBJ1-1; 8 nucleotides align to TRBD1. Per the germline V gene, CDR1 is LNHDA and CDR2 is SQIVND (reference sequence). The CDR3 totals 14 residues. V gave up 5 bases and J gave up 5 bases; unmatched junction bases: 7. CDR3 sequence (DNA): TGTGCCAGTAGTGTTACAGGGGGAGGGACTGAAGCTTTCTTT. It translates to CASSVTGGGTEAFF.

The gene calls are TRBV28 and TRBJ1-5, with D possibly TRBD1 on 6 matching bases. V dropped 5 bases and J dropped 7 bases, with 15 bases sitting between them. There are 14 residues in the CDR3. Per germline, CDR1 MDHEN and CDR2 SYDVKM. CDR3 coding DNA: TGTGCCAGCAGTACCGGGGGGCCAGACCAGCCCCAGCATTTT. This gives the protein CASSTGGPDQPQHF.

The J gene is TRBJ2-4, the V gene TRBV6-2 or TRBV6-3; D is uncertain. CDR1 MNHEY and CDR2 SVGEGT come from the germline V gene. Trimming stripped 4 bases from V and 10 bases from J, with 17 bases between. The CDR3 runs to 14 residues. CDR3 bases: TGTGCCAGCAGTTCACTCTCCGGCAGGAAGATTCAGTACTTC. It yields the protein CASSSLSGRKIQYF.

The rearrangement links TRBV5-1 to TRBJ2-1, with D possibly TRBD2 on 6 matching bases. The CDR3 contains 17 residues. V was cut by 2 bases and J by 4 bases, with 19 bases left in between. The germline CDR1 and CDR2 sequences are SGHRS and YFSETQ. The CDR3 is CASSFGDSPPRYNEQFF. As DNA, the CDR3 is TGCGCCAGCAGCTTCGGGGACTCCCCGCCCCGTTACAATGAGCAGTTCTTC.

V and J are TRBV11-3 and TRBJ1-1; 8 bases fit TRBD1. Germline V gene sequence: CDR1 SGHNT, CDR2 YENEEA. The CDR3 is 14 residues long. The trim removed 5 bases at V and 4 bases at J, leaving 6 bases unmatched. The CDR3 protein is CASSPGQGTTEAFF. In DNA, the CDR3 is TGTGCCAGCAGCCCCGGACAGGGTACCACTGAAGCTTTCTTT.